The present T cell receptor (beta chain) was sequenced within a study of T cell responses to AZD1222 COVID-19 vaccine. Sequenced by immunoSEQ multiplex PCR; TCRdb stores in-frame clones only, minus some. The sample holds about 130,000 clones, about 91% seen once. Germline V CDR1 and CDR2: MDHEN, SYDVKM. V was clipped by 2 bases and J by 6 bases, with 10 bases between them. The CDR3 spans 14 residues. Findings of the study overall: No day 14 peak samples; only post-peak repertoires were characterized.

A single count supports this clone. The antigen remains unidentified. The source material was peripheral blood, sampled on day 0 of AZD1222 vaccination. This sequence was found in an adult in good health. The genes are TRBV28 and TRBJ2-2; the D call may be TRBD1 or TRBD2 (5 bases each). CDR3: CASSLGRGAGELFF. CDR3 DNA sequence: TGTGCCAGCAGTTTAGGCAGAGGGGCCGGGGAGCTGTTTTTT.